This TCR beta chain was profiled in a study of control samples from healthy donors and cancer patients (TCRdb year 2020). With regard to this clone: Its antigen has not been determined. Base qualities are missing; no much larger clone stands one base away.

There are 14 amino acids in the CDR3, from cysteine to phenylalanine inclusive. The DNA shown is the 42-base CDR3, in frame from base 1. The junction shows trimming of 0 bases on V and 3 bases on J, plus 9 bases between the germline ends. CDR1 and CDR2 were assigned from the germline V gene (reference sequence) as MNHEY and SMNVEV. The library was made by the immunoSEQ multiplex PCR assay. In TCRdb, the immuneACCESS table is reduced to in-frame sequences with V and J assigned. These tables do not hold every clone; where another copy was compared, an unresolved V gene accounts for under half, and the others remain unexplained. The sample profile shows about 180,000 clones; 90% to 95% of them were found once. The leading ten clones occupy more than 1.3% of the sample.

The specimen was blood. Recombination connected TRBV27 to TRBJ2-7, with no D gene named confidently. The source is a young man in good health. For the CDR3, the sequence is CASSLSPGYYEQYF. The DNA reads as follows: TGTGCCAGCAGTTTATCGCCAGGTTACTACGAGCAGTACTTC.